This entry concerns a single TCR beta chain. What antigen it recognizes has not been identified. Base-call qualities are not available, and no considerably larger clone is one nucleotide away. TCRbeta CDR3 regions were amplified from genomic DNA using the immunoSEQ Assay, a bias-controlled multiplex PCR. The study's own analysis went as follows. The number of nucleated cells in each sample was estimated from the amplification of reference gene primers within the assay. Sequence reads were collapsed and filtered to measure the absolute abundance of every unique TCRbeta CDR3 rearrangement. For each sample, productive Simpson clonality was calculated as the square root of Simpson's diversity index across productive rearrangements. This immuneACCESS table, as held by TCRdb, lists in-frame sequences with V and J called but not all clones. Of the missing ones, under half trace to an unresolved V gene in checked studies; the others have no known cause. Clone size and the V and J calls come from that table; the DNA yielded D and trimming. Counted in this sample were roughly 300,000 clones; 85% of them appeared once. Roughly 2.5% of the sample is taken by the ten largest.

Participants in the prospective study were aged about 18 to 100 years, lived in 24 United States geographic areas, and enrolled through a virtual design. Cohort assignment in the prospective study relied on participant-reported clinical history from a screening survey and a study questionnaire. ImmuneRACE Cohort 3 recovered participants were defined by two consecutive negative NP/OP PCR tests, healthcare professional clearance, or symptom resolution. In the prospective study, mobile phlebotomists collected whole blood, serum and a nasopharyngeal or oropharyngeal swab from each participant. Participants in the prospective study had the option to provide additional blood draws and questionnaires over a roughly 2-month period. Prospective study blood samples were shipped either frozen or at room temperature before DNA extraction. The data originate from a study of blood T cell repertoires in COVID-19 (dated by TCRdb to 2020 to 2021). Looking at the study overall: Samples covering the acute and convalescent phases of COVID-19 were provided by collaborators in the United States, Italy and Spain. Sample metadata almost always included a de-identified subject ID, COVID-19 status, age in years and sex. Where available, HLA class I and class II types were taken from metadata supplied by the sample provider and were not determined by assay-based typing. The repertoires were released in a freely available public database intended as a resource for research on the immune response to SARS-CoV-2. The prospective study material was composed of cDNA or gDNA derived from T cells, B-cell-depleted T cells, or PBMCs. The samples were drawn from two sources: the first 160 participants of the ongoing ImmuneRACE study, and fewer than 1,500 subjects contributed by 6 global collaborators. The dataset comprised deeply sampled blood TCRbeta repertoires from subjects exposed to, actively infected with, or recovered from COVID-19.

The investigation overall reported the following: The amount of clinical and demographic metadata varied by source and participant and was provided uncurated.

Input material: PBMCs or T cells enriched from blood (not recorded which). This clonotype was sampled from a woman in her forties or fifties who had recovered from COVID-19.

The bases read TGTGCCAGCAGTTGGGGACAGTATCAGCCCCAGCATTTT. It translates as CASSWGQYQPQHF. The chain is made from TRBV27 and TRBJ1-5; 7 middle bases align to TRBD1. The CDR3 holds 13 amino acids from the cysteine to the phenylalanine. Left in the record is the CDR3 DNA by itself, 39 bases read in frame from the first base. From a lookup of the germline V gene (reference sequence), CDR1 and CDR2 are MNHEY and SMNVEV. Trimmed from V: 4 bases; trimmed from J: 5 bases; junction bases lacking a gene match: 2.